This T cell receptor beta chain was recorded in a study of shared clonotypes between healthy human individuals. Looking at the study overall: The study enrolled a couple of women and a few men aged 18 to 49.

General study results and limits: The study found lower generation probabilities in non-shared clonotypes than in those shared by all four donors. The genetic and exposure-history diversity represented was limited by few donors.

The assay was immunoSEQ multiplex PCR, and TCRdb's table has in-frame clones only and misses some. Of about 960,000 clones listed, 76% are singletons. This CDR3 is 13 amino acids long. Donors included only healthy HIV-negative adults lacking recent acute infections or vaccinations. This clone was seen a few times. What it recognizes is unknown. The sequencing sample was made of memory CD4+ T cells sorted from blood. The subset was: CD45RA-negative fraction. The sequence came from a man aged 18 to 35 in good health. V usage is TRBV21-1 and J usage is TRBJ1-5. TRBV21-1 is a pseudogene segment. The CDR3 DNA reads TGTGCCAGCAGCAATGGTAGCAATCAGCCCCAGCATTTT. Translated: CASSNGSNQPQHF.